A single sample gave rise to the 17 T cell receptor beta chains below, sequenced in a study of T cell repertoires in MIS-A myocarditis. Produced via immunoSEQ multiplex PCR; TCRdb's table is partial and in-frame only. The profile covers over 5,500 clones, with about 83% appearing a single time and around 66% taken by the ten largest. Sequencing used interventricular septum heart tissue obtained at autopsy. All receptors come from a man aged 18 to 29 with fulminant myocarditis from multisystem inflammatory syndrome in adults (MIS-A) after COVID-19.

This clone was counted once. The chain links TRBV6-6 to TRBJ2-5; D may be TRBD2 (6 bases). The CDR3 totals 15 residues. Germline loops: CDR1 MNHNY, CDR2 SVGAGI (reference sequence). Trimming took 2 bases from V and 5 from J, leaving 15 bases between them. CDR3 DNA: TGTGCCAGCAGTTACGAGGCTTCCCGGGGGGAGACCCAGTACTTC. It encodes CASSYEASRGETQYF.

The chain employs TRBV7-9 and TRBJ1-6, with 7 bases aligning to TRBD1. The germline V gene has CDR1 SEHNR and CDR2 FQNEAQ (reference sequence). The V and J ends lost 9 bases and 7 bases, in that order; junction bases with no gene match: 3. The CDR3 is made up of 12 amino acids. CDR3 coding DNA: TGTGCCAGTAGGGGGCCAAATTCACCCCTCCACTTT. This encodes CASRGPNSPLHF.

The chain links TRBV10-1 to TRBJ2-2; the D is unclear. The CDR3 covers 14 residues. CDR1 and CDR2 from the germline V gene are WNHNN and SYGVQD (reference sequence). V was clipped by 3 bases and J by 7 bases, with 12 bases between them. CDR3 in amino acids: CASSETLGYGELFF. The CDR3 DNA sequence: TGCGCCAGCAGTGAAACTCTCGGGTACGGGGAGCTGTTTTTT.

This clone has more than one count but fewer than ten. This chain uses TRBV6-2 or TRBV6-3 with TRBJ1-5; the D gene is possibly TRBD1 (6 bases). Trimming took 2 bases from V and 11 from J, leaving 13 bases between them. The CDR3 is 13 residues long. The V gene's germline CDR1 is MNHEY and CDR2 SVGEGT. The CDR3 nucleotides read TGTGCCAGCAGTTACCCCACAGGGAAGACCCAGCATTTT. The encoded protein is CASSYPTGKTQHF.

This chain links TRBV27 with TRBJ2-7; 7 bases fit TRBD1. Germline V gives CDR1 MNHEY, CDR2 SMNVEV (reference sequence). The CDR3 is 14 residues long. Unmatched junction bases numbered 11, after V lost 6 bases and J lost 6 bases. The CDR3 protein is CASSLVGQGVEQYF. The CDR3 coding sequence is TGTGCCAGCAGCCTTGTCGGGCAGGGGGTCGAGCAGTACTTC.

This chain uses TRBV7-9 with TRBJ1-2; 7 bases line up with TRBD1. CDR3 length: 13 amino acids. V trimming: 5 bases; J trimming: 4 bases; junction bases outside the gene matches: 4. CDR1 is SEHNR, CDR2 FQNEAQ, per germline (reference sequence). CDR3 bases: TGTGCCAGCAGCACAGGGGTTATCTATGGCTACACCTTC. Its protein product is CASSTGVIYGYTF.

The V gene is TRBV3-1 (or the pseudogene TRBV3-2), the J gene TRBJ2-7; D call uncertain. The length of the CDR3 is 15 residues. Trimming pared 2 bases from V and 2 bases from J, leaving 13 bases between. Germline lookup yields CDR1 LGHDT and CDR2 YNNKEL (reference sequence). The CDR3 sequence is CASSQFGRAAYEQYF. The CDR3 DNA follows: TGTGCCAGCAGCCAATTCGGTCGGGCAGCCTACGAGCAGTACTTC.

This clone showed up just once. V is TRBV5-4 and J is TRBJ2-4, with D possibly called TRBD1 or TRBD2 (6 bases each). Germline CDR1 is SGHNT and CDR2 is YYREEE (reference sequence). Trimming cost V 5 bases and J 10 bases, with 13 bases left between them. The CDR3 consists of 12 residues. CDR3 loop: CASRTEGGIQYF. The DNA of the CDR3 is TGTGCCAGCAGGACAGAGGGGGGAATTCAGTACTTC.

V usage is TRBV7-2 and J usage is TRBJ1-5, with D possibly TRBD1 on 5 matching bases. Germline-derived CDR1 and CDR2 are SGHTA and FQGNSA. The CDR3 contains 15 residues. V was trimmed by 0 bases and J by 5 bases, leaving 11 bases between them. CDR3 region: CASSLARTRDQPQHF. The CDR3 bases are TGTGCCAGCAGCTTAGCTCGGACAAGGGATCAGCCCCAGCATTTT. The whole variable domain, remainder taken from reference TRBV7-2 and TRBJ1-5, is GAGVSQSPSNKVTEKGKDVELRCDPISGHTALYWYRQSLGQGLEFLIYFQGNSAPDKSGLPSDRFSAERTGGSVSTLTIQRTQQEDSAVYLCASSLARTRDQPQHFGDGTRLSIL.

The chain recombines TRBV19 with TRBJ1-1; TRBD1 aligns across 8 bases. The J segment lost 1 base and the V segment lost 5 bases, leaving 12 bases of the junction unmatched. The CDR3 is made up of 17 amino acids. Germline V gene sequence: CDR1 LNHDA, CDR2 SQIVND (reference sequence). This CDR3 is CASSLDPRQGTNTEAFF. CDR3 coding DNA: TGTGCCAGTAGTTTGGATCCTAGACAGGGGACGAACACTGAAGCTTTCTTT.

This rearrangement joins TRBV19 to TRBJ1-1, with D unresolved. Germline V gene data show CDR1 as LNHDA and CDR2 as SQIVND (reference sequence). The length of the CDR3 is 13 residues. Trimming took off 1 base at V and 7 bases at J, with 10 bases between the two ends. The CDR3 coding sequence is TGTGCCAGTAGTATAGTTCACCAGAATGAAGCTTTCTTT. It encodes CASSIVHQNEAFF. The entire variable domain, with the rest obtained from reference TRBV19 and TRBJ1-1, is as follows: DGGITQSPKYLFRKEGQNVTLSCEQNLNHDAMYWYRQDPGQGLRLIYYSQIVNDFQKGDIAEGYSVSREKKESFPLTVTSAQKNPTAFYLCASSIVHQNEAFFGQGTRLTVV.

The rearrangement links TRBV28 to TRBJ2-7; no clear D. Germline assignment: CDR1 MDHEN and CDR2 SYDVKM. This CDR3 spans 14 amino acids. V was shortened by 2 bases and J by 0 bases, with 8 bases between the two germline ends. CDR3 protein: CASSLDAGSYEQYF. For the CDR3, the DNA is TGTGCCAGCAGTTTAGACGCAGGCTCCTACGAGCAGTACTTC.

CDR3 in DNA: TGTGCCAGTAAGGACAGGGAAAGAGCTTTCTTT. Translation: CASKDRERAFF. The rearrangement uses TRBV19 and TRBJ1-1; 8 positions agree with TRBD1. V lost 7 bases and J lost 10; bases outside the gene matches: 5. The CDR3 loop spans 11 amino acids. The V gene's germline CDR1 is LNHDA and CDR2 SQIVND (reference sequence).

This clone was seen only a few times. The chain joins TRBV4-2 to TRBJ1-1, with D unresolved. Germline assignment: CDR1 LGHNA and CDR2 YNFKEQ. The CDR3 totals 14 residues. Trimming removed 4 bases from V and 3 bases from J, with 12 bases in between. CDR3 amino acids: CASSPKQRDTEAFF. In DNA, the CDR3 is TGTGCCAGCAGCCCAAAACAAAGGGACACTGAAGCTTTCTTT.

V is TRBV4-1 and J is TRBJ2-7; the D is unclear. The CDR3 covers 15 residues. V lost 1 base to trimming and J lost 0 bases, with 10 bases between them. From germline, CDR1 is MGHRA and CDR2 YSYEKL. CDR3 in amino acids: CASSQASTTSYEQYF. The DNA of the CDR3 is TGCGCCAGCAGCCAAGCGTCAACTACCTCCTACGAGCAGTACTTC.

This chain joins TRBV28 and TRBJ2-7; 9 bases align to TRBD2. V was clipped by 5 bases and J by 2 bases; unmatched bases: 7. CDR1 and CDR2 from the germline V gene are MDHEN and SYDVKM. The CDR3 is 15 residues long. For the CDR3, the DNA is TGTGCCAGCAGTCCGCGGACTAGCGCGACCTACGAGCAGTACTTC. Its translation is CASSPRTSATYEQYF.

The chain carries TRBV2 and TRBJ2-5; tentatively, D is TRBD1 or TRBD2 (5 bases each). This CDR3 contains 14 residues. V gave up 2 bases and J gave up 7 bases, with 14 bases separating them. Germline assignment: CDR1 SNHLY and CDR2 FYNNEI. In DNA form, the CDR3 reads TGTGCCAGCAGTGAATGGGACCCTAAGGGGACCCAGTACTTC. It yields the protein CASSEWDPKGTQYF.